This T cell receptor beta chain originates from a study of blood T cell repertoires in COVID-19. Clones were sequenced by immunoSEQ multiplex PCR, and TCRdb holds only the in-frame ones, with some missing. The table shows about 160,000 clones, with 82% occurring only once. V shed 5 bases and J shed 4 bases, with 10 bases lying between them. This CDR3 region has 13 residues. CDR1 and CDR2 (germline): SGHTA, FQGTGA. Participants were placed into cohorts based on the clinical history they reported. Sequenced input: PBMCs or T cells enriched from blood (not recorded which). The rearrangement joins TRBV7-3 to TRBJ2-3; the D is unclear. The sequence was collected from a man aged 60 to 75 who had recovered from COVID-19. The CDR3 here is CASSLQTSDTQYF. The CDR3 coding sequence is TGTGCCAGCAGCCTCCAGACATCAGATACGCAGTATTTT.